The 2 T cell receptor beta chains presented below share a single source sample, sequenced in a study of technical replicates of blood from a few donors. Using immunoSEQ multiplex PCR, the repertoire was profiled, and TCRdb retains in-frame clones only, with some absent. The sample comprises some 93,000 clones, 95% of which are singletons, and approximately 0.26% rests with the top ten. Sequencing was done on a sample of T cells isolated from PBMCs. Receptor source: a human donor in good health.

About this clone itself: Other nucleotide sequences in the sample specify the same CDR3. The rearrangement joins TRBV4-1 to TRBJ2-7; D gene ambiguous. V gave up 1 base and J gave up 1 base, with 5 bases separating them. The V gene's germline CDR1 is MGHRA and CDR2 YSYEKL. CDR3 size: 13 residues. The CDR3 DNA follows: TGCGCCAGCAGCCAAGTAACTTCCTACGAGCAGTACTTC. It translates to CASSQVTSYEQYF.

The gene calls are TRBV30 and TRBJ2-2, with 7 bases identical to TRBD1. The germline CDR1 and CDR2 sequences are GTSNPN and SVGIG (reference sequence). V was pared by 5 bases and J by 8 bases, with 8 bases of the junction left unmatched. This CDR3 contains 13 residues. The DNA for the CDR3 is TGTGCCTGGGGAAGGGGGCCCGTAGGGGAGCTGTTTTTT. This translates into CAWGRGPVGELFF.